This TCR beta chain is drawn from a study of radiotherapy plus CTLA-4 blockade in lung cancer. Study-wide points: Among reported predictors of response, early blood T cell clone dynamics with interferon-beta performed best.

Method: immunoSEQ multiplex PCR; TCRdb's copy keeps in-frame clones and lacks some. The sample holds around 100,000 clones; about four fifths are singletons and the top ten take about 3.5%. Comments on this clone: Its target is not known.

The origin of this receptor is a human donor with non-small cell lung cancer that progressed on radiotherapy plus ipilimumab. Some clones in this sample may be carry-over from other donors' samples. The sequenced sample was peripheral blood, obtained from a patient treated with radiotherapy plus ipilimumab.

The CDR3 sequence: CASSRGLNEKLFF. The DNA for the CDR3 is TGTGCCAGCAGTCGTGGACTGAATGAAAAACTGTTTTTT. The chain has TRBV6-5 and TRBJ1-4; no clear D. V lost 5 bases to trimming and J lost 5 bases, with 9 bases between them. CDR1 MNHEY and CDR2 SVGAGI come from the germline V gene. The CDR3 sequence is 13 residues long.